Ten or more counts support the clone carrying this T cell receptor beta chain. The antigen is undetermined. The record originates from a study of CD8+CD57+ T cells in acquired aplastic anemia. Turning to the study itself: Across the sorted CD4+ and CD8+ cells, DNA amounts averaged roughly 3 ug. Findings and limits, study-wide: No significant patient-versus-control difference appeared in CD8+ Simpson's diversity.

All sequencing subjects had displayed CD8+CD57+ cell expansion on flow cytometry. Acquired aplastic anemia of severe grade affected all patients. Blood was sampled before the patients had received any therapy. The CDR3 is 15 amino acids. Germline V gives CDR1 SGHVS, CDR2 FNYEAQ. V lost 8 bases and J lost 0; bases outside the gene matches: 7. Genomic DNA was employed as the template in profiling TCR beta VDJ and CDR3. MiXCR was run by TCRdb on the reads, yielding one entry per CDR3 protein. This table has nearly 60,000 distinct CDR3 sequences, around 60% appearing once. The rearrangement links TRBV7-6 to TRBJ2-3, with 8 bases aligning to TRBD2. The clonotype originates from a human donor with aplastic anemia. The sequencing sample was made of sorted CD4+, CD8+, or CD8+CD57+ T cells (not recorded which) from PBMCs. CDR3 loop: CASARTSGSTDTQYF. CDR3 nucleotide sequence: TGTGCCAGCGCCCGAACTAGCGGAAGCACAGATACGCAGTATTTT.